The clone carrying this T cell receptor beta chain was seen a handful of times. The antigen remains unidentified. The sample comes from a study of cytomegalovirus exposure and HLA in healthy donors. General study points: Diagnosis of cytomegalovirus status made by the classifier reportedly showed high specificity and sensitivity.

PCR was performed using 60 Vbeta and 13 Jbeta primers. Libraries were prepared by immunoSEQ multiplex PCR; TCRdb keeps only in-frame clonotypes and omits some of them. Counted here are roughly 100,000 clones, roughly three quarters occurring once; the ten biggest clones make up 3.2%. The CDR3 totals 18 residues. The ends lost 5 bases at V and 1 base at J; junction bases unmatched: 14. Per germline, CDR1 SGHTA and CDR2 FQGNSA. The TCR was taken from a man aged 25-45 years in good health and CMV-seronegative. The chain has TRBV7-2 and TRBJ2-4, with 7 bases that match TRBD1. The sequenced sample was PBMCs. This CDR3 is CASSAPDRSFIAKNIQYF. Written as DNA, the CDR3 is TGTGCCAGCAGCGCACCGGACAGGTCTTTTATTGCCAAAAACATTCAGTACTTC.